Sequencing of this T cell receptor (beta chain) was carried out in a study of CD4 T cells in relation to SARS-CoV-2 and coronaviruses. Turning to the study itself: Of the patients, about 8 were male, 4 female, two Hispanic.

Study-level results: Culture-expanded clones reflect memory recall rather than primary priming during culture.

This CDR3 is 16 amino acids long. J was trimmed by 5 bases and V by 1 base; bases with no gene match: 7. Germline assignment: CDR1 SGHRS and CDR2 YFSETQ. Concerning this clone itself: Its antigen is unknown.

Some clones are missing from TCRdb's copy, which holds only in-frame ones; the method was immunoSEQ multiplex PCR. The profile shows about 36,000 clones, 77% of them singletons. For approximately 10 days, 85,000 to 100,000 sorted CD4+ cells grew with T cell-depleted PBMCs and CEF. The V call is TRBV5-1, the J call TRBJ2-7; the match to TRBD2 covers 12 bases. The TCR was taken from an adult with COVID-19. Sequenced material: memory CD4+ T cells from PBMCs, cultured in vitro. CDR3 sequence: CASSLLTSGRFNEQYF. CDR3 nucleotide sequence: TGCGCCAGCAGCTTGCTCACTAGCGGGAGGTTCAACGAGCAGTACTTC.